This TCR beta chain came from a study of shared clonotypes between healthy human individuals. Naive CD4+ cells were CD45RA-selected; the remaining cells were memory. Germline CDR1 SGHRS, CDR2 YFSETQ. V lost 4 bases and J 2 bases, leaving 17 bases between the germline ends. The CDR3 covers 16 residues. At a deep level, the assay was run. Across several immunoSEQ plates, the genomic DNA of each subset was split evenly. TCRdb's copy holds only in-frame clones and misses some; the assay was immunoSEQ multiplex PCR. The table lists about 2.3 million clones, just under 95% of them singletons. The genes are TRBV5-1 and TRBJ2-3; either TRBD1 or TRBD2 may supply D (5 bases each). This clonotype was sampled from a man between 18 and 29 years old in good health. Some clones in this sample may be carry-over from other donors' samples. The sample comprised naive CD4+ T cells from PBMCs. The subset: CD45RA+ positively selected. The CDR3 nucleotides read TGCGCCAGCAGCCAAGCAGGGACGGCCACCACAGATACGCAGTATTTT. Amino acids: CASSQAGTATTDTQYF. Full variable domain (remainder filled in from reference TRBV5-1 and TRBJ2-3): KAGVTQTPRYLIKTRGQQVTLSCSPISGHRSVSWYQQTPGQGLQFLFEYFSETQRNKGNFPGRFSGRQFSNSRSEMNVSTLELGDSALYLCASSQAGTATTDTQYFGPGTRLTVL.